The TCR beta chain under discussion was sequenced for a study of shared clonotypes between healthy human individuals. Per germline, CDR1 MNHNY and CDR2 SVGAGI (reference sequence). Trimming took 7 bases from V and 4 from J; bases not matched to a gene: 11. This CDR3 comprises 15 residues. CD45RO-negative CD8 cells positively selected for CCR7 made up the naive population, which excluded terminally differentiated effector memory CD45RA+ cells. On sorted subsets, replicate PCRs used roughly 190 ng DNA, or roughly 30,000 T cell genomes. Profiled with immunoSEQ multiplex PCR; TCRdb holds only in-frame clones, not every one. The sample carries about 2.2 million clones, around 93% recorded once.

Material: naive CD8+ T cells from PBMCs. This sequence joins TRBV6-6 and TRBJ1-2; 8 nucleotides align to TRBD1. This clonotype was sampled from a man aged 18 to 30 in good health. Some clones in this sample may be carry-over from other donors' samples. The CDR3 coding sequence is TGTGCCAGCATAGAACTACCGACAGGGGCCTATGGCTACACCTTC. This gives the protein CASIELPTGAYGYTF.